The 10 T cell receptor beta chains below come from one sample, sequenced in a study of blood T cell repertoires in COVID-19. The assay was immunoSEQ multiplex PCR, and TCRdb's table has in-frame clones only and misses some. The sample holds about 200,000 clones, around 90% seen once. Sequencing input: peripheral blood. The receptor set was obtained from a man between 60 and 75 years old with active or convalescent COVID-19.

V is TRBV6-5 and J is TRBJ2-3; 7 bases line up with TRBD1. CDR3 length equals 15 residues. Germline CDR1 MNHEY, CDR2 SVGAGI. Trimming at V came to 5 bases and at J to 6 bases, leaving 11 bases not matched to a gene. Written as DNA, the CDR3 is TGTGCCAGCAGTCTGGGCAGGGGGTGGGAGGATACGCAGTATTTT. It encodes CASSLGRGWEDTQYF.

This clone was observed once. V and J are TRBV2 and TRBJ2-3; 11 bases match TRBD2. The V gene end was trimmed by 5 bases and the J gene end by 0 bases; junction bases not matched to a gene: 10. Germline V gene lookup returns CDR1 SNHLY and CDR2 FYNNEI. The CDR3 loop spans 18 amino acids. The CDR3 reads CASSLRLAGGSSTDTQYF. The CDR3 DNA is TGTGCCAGCAGTTTAAGGCTAGCGGGGGGTTCTAGCACAGATACGCAGTATTTT. The full variable domain, completed using reference TRBV2 and TRBJ2-3, is EPEVTQTPSHQVTQMGQEVILRCVPISNHLYFYWYRQILGQKVEFLVSFYNNEISEKSEIFDDQFSVERPDGSNFTLKIRSTKLEDSAMYFCASSLRLAGGSSTDTQYFGPGTRLTVL.

The chain links TRBV5-4 to TRBJ2-3, with a tentative D call TRBD2 (5 bases). Trimming took 4 bases from V and 1 from J, leaving 16 bases between them. This CDR3 has 16 amino acids. The germline V gene encodes CDR1 SGHNT and CDR2 YYREEE (reference sequence). CDR3 sequence reads: CASSPARGSRTDTQYF. In DNA form, the CDR3 reads TGTGCCAGCAGCCCTGCAAGAGGGAGCCGCACAGATACGCAGTATTTT.

J is TRBJ1-5 and V is TRBV10-1; 12 bases align to TRBD1. The germline gives CDR1 WNHNN, CDR2 SYGVQD (reference sequence). The ends lost 0 bases at V and 2 bases at J; junction bases unmatched: 11. This CDR3 is 20 amino acids long. The CDR3 is CASSESQPGQGAQGNQPQHF. CDR3 coding DNA: TGCGCCAGCAGTGAGTCCCAACCGGGACAGGGGGCGCAGGGCAATCAGCCCCAGCATTTT.

The gene calls are TRBV28 and TRBJ1-5, with D unresolved. CDR1 is MDHEN, CDR2 SYDVKM, per germline. The CDR3 length is 16 residues. Trimming stripped 7 bases from V and 0 bases from J, with 16 bases between. The CDR3 region has the DNA TGTGCCAGCAACTCTTTAGCGGGATATAGCAATCAGCCCCAGCATTTT. Translating it yields CASNSLAGYSNQPQHF.

J is TRBJ1-2 and V is TRBV5-5; 9 bases match TRBD1. Germline V gene sequence: CDR1 SGHKS, CDR2 YYEKEE (reference sequence). Losses at the gene ends were 4 bases for V and 7 bases for J; bases not matched to a gene: 8. The CDR3 runs to 14 residues. The CDR3 loop reads CASSPRTGVPGYTF. In DNA, the CDR3 is TGTGCCAGCAGCCCAAGGACAGGGGTTCCTGGCTACACCTTC. The full variable domain, completed using reference TRBV5-5 and TRBJ1-2, is DAGVTQSPTHLIKTRGQQVTLRCSPISGHKSVSWYQQVLGQGPQFIFQYYEKEERGRGNFPDRFSARQFPNYSSELNVNALLLGDSALYLCASSPRTGVPGYTFGSGTRLTVV.

Remarks on this clone: The sample holds other DNA sequences that translate to the same CDR3. The chain has TRBV3-1 (or the pseudogene TRBV3-2) and TRBJ1-1; D ambiguous. Germline CDR1 LGHDT, CDR2 YNNKEL (reference sequence). The CDR3 has 13 residues. Trimming took 1 base from V and 4 from J, leaving 7 bases between them. The CDR3 DNA reads TGTGCCAGCAGCCAAGGAAGAGGCACTGAAGCTTTCTTT. Residues: CASSQGRGTEAFF.

The CDR3 protein is CASSDVAYEQYF. In nucleotides, the CDR3 is TGTGCCAGCAGTGACGTAGCGTACGAGCAGTACTTC. The chain carries TRBV6-1 and TRBJ2-7; D perhaps matches TRBD2 (5 bases). The germline V and J ends were trimmed by 3 bases and 4 bases, with 7 bases remaining between them. Germline CDR1 reads MNHNS; CDR2 reads SASEGT. This CDR3 comprises 12 residues.

The rearrangement links TRBV12-1 to TRBJ2-7; no DNA check was done on the table's D call, TRBD2. TRBV12-1 is designated a pseudogene. CDR3 length: 17 amino acids. This chain's CDR3 is CASSFAKLAGESYEQYF. In nucleotides, the CDR3 is TGTGCCAGCAGCTTTGCAAAACTAGCGGGGGAGTCCTACGAGCAGTACTTC.

V usage is TRBV27 and J usage is TRBJ2-5; 7 bases are a match to TRBD1. After removal of 5 bases from V and 5 bases from J, the junction contained 5 bases not matched to a gene. This CDR3 is 13 amino acids long. Germline V CDR1 and CDR2: MNHEY, SMNVEV (reference sequence). The CDR3 spells CASSTGAWETQYF. The CDR3 DNA reads TGTGCCAGCAGTACAGGGGCGTGGGAGACCCAGTACTTC.